These 21 T cell receptor beta chains were sequenced from one sample in a study of cytomegalovirus exposure and HLA in healthy donors. Clones were sequenced by immunoSEQ multiplex PCR, and TCRdb holds only the in-frame ones, with some missing. The repertoire consists of 43,000 or so clones, with roughly 90% occurring once and the leading ten covering approximately 5.9%. The sample consisted of PBMCs. The receptor source for this set is a man aged 18 to 29 in good health and CMV-seronegative.

In this sample, this clone turned up once. The gene calls are TRBV2 and TRBJ1-3, with unresolved D. From germline, CDR1 is SNHLY and CDR2 FYNNEI. The CDR3 runs to 15 residues. V lost 6 bases, J lost 2 bases, and 14 bases lay in between. In DNA, the CDR3 is TGTGCCAGCAGCCGGTTAGAGCCTACTGGAAACACCATATATTTT. It codes for CASSRLEPTGNTIYF.

CDR3 in DNA: TGTGCCAGCAGCCCTAGCATCGGGTTCGGGTCGTTGGATCAGCCCCAGCATTTT. It yields the protein CASSPSIGFGSLDQPQHF. The chain has TRBV28 and TRBJ1-5; D is uncertain. The CDR3 consists of 18 residues. V lost 6 bases and J lost 5, with 26 bases in between. In germline, CDR1 is MDHEN, CDR2 SYDVKM.

The chain has TRBV10-3 and TRBJ2-7; TRBD1 aligns across 8 bases. The trim removed 6 bases at V and 5 bases at J, leaving 6 bases unmatched. CDR1 and CDR2 (germline): ENHRY, SYGVKD. CDR3 length: 13 amino acids. The CDR3 is CAIRDRELDEQYF. The CDR3 DNA sequence: TGTGCCATCAGGGACAGGGAATTGGACGAGCAGTACTTC.

This chain connects TRBV2 to TRBJ1-4; D might be TRBD1 (5 bases). CDR1 and CDR2 from the germline V gene are SNHLY and FYNNEI. The V end lost 2 bases, the J end lost 7 bases, and 14 bases lay between the germline ends. The CDR3 runs to 15 residues. CDR3 DNA: TGTGCCAGCAGTGAATCCGGGCAGGGAGGTGAAAAACTGTTTTTT. It translates to CASSESGQGGEKLFF.

This clone was found once. This chain links TRBV4-2 with TRBJ2-3, with 11 bases fitting TRBD2. Germline CDR1 is LGHNA and CDR2 is YNFKEQ. The CDR3 loop spans 16 amino acids. The trim removed 6 bases at V and 5 bases at J, leaving 10 bases unmatched. In DNA form, the CDR3 reads TGTGCCAGCAGTCAGTTAGCGGGAGGGGAAGGAGATACGCAGTATTTT. It translates to CASSQLAGGEGDTQYF.

The rearrangement joins TRBV25-1 to TRBJ1-1, with TRBD1 identical over 8 bases. The germline gives CDR1 MGHDK, CDR2 SYGVNS. This CDR3 is 12 amino acids long. V gave up 7 bases and J gave up 6 bases; unmatched junction bases: 4. The DNA of the CDR3 is TGTGCCAGCACCCGGACAGGGTCTGAAGCTTTCTTT. It yields the protein CASTRTGSEAFF.

With respect to this clone: Other DNA sequences in the same sample also yield this CDR3. The CDR3 loop is CASSLEGGGNQPQHF. CDR3 nucleotides: TGCGCCAGCAGCTTGGAAGGGGGAGGCAATCAGCCCCAGCATTTT. The V call is TRBV5-1, the J call TRBJ1-5; weak D call: TRBD1 (6 bases). The CDR3 consists of 15 residues. Germline V gene sequence: CDR1 SGHRS, CDR2 YFSETQ. Trimming removed 0 bases from V and 2 bases from J, with 9 bases in between.

The J gene is TRBJ1-1, the V gene TRBV15; D gene unclear. Germline-derived CDR1 and CDR2 are LNHNV and YYDKDF (reference sequence). The CDR3 consists of 13 residues. V dropped 3 bases and J dropped 4 bases, with 9 bases sitting between them. The CDR3 DNA reads as TGTGCCACCAGCAGGGGTTCGGGCACTGAAGCTTTCTTT. This translates into CATSRGSGTEAFF.

The chain uses TRBV6-1 and TRBJ2-7, with D unclear. V lost 7 bases and J lost 4, with 5 bases in between. The germline V gene has CDR1 MNHNS and CDR2 SASEGT. The CDR3 runs 10 residues. This chain's CDR3 is CASNAYEQYF. The CDR3 bases are TGTGCCAGCAATGCGTACGAGCAGTACTTC.

For the CDR3, the DNA is TGTGCCAGCAGTATCTACAGGGCTTCGGGGGCCAACGTCCTGACTTTC. It codes for CASSIYRASGANVLTF. The chain links TRBV2 to TRBJ2-6; D may be TRBD1 (6 bases). The CDR3 runs to 16 residues. Germline V gene sequence: CDR1 SNHLY, CDR2 FYNNEI. The ends were cut back, 5 bases at V and 4 bases at J, with 15 bases in the middle. Combining the CDR3 with reference TRBV2 and TRBJ2-6 gives the whole variable domain EPEVTQTPSHQVTQMGQEVILRCVPISNHLYFYWYRQILGQKVEFLVSFYNNEISEKSEIFDDQFSVERPDGSNFTLKIRSTKLEDSAMYFCASSIYRASGANVLTFGAGSRLTVL.

V usage is TRBV5-8 and J usage is TRBJ2-5, with D maybe TRBD1 (6 bases). Germline CDR1 is SGHTS and CDR2 is YDEGEE. This CDR3 spans 18 amino acids. The V gene lost 0 bases and the J gene lost 0 bases, with 18 bases spanning the gap. CDR3 residues: CASSLAPGAGANQETQYF. The CDR3 nucleotides are TGTGCCAGCAGCTTGGCCCCTGGGGCAGGGGCCAACCAAGAGACCCAGTACTTC.

The chain links TRBV11-2 to TRBJ1-1, with TRBD1 identical over 8 bases. Germline-derived CDR1 and CDR2 are SGHAT and FQNNGV. This CDR3 is 16 amino acids long. V gave up 4 bases and J gave up 4 bases; unmatched junction bases: 11. The CDR3 bases are TGTGCCAGCAGCTCAGCACAGACAGGGGCGGTCACTGAAGCTTTCTTT. This sequence encodes CASSSAQTGAVTEAFF.

J is TRBJ1-1 and V is TRBV5-4; possibly TRBD1 for D (5 bases). Trimming left V 4 bases short and J 1 base short, with 17 bases between. Germline V gene lookup returns CDR1 SGHNT and CDR2 YYREEE (reference sequence). The CDR3 is 16 residues long. The CDR3 nucleotides read TGTGCCAGCAGCCTCGAGCCCCGACAGAGGAACACTGAAGCTTTCTTT. Its protein is CASSLEPRQRNTEAFF.

The chain has TRBV7-2 and TRBJ1-6, with D possibly being TRBD1 (5 bases). The germline gives CDR1 SGHTA, CDR2 FQGNSA. V gave up 1 base and J gave up 7 bases, with 11 bases separating them. This CDR3 contains 15 residues. In DNA form, the CDR3 reads TGTGCCAGCAGCTTAGTCAGGGCGAACAATTCACCCCTCCACTTT. It translates to CASSLVRANNSPLHF.

This clone was seen a single time. This rearrangement joins TRBV6-5 to TRBJ1-1, with TRBD1 as a possible D gene (5 bases). The germline CDR1 and CDR2 sequences are MNHEY and SVGAGI. The V end was cut by 6 bases, the J end by 2 bases, with 16 bases between. CDR3 length: 15 amino acids. This CDR3 is CASRPPGGGNTEAFF. CDR3 bases: TGTGCCAGCAGGCCCCCGGGGGGGGGAAACACTGAAGCTTTCTTT.

The chain joins TRBV5-1 to TRBJ1-4; D gene uncertain. Trimming stripped 2 bases from V and 4 bases from J, with 6 bases between. The germline gives CDR1 SGHRS, CDR2 YFSETQ. This CDR3 is 13 amino acids long. The CDR3, as DNA: TGCGCCAGCAGCTTTGCCAGTAATGAAAAACTGTTTTTT. Translation gives CASSFASNEKLFF.

The chain carries TRBV5-1 and TRBJ2-5, with D perhaps matching TRBD2 (6 bases). Trimming left V 2 bases short and J 0 bases short, with 11 bases between. Germline V gene data show CDR1 as SGHRS and CDR2 as YFSETQ. This CDR3 is built from 15 residues. CDR3 protein: CASSLLATYQETQYF. The CDR3 DNA follows: TGCGCCAGCAGCTTACTAGCCACGTACCAAGAGACCCAGTACTTC.

The chain recombines TRBV28 with TRBJ2-2; 8 bases are a match to TRBD1. The CDR3 contains 13 residues. Germline V gene data show CDR1 as MDHEN and CDR2 as SYDVKM. V shed 7 bases, J shed 7 bases, and the junction held 5 bases outside the gene matches. CDR3 residues: CASTQGVGGELFF. The CDR3 region has the DNA TGTGCCAGCACACAGGGGGTAGGCGGGGAGCTGTTTTTT.

The chain is built from TRBV6-1 and TRBJ1-2, with 7 bases fitting TRBD1. The V segment lost 2 bases and the J segment 3 bases; nucleotides outside the gene matches: 6. The CDR3 spans 15 residues. CDR1 and CDR2 from the germline V gene are MNHNS and SASEGT. CDR3 bases: TGTGCCAGCAGTGAAACGACAGGGTGGGACTATGGCTACACCTTC. It codes for CASSETTGWDYGYTF.

This clone was seen a handful of times. The chain is built from TRBV19 and TRBJ2-1; D not certain. The CDR3 consists of 13 residues. Germline V gives CDR1 LNHDA, CDR2 SQIVND (reference sequence). The ends were cut back, 5 bases at V and 6 bases at J, with 11 bases in the middle. The CDR3 is CASSLSFGNEQFF. The CDR3 DNA is TGTGCCAGTAGTCTGTCTTTCGGCAATGAGCAGTTCTTC.

The rearrangement links TRBV7-9 to TRBJ1-5; 7 bases fit TRBD1. Germline CDR1 reads SEHNR; CDR2 reads FQNEAQ (reference sequence). This CDR3 contains 15 residues. The V and J ends lost 1 base and 7 bases, in that order; junction bases with no gene match: 7. DNA of the CDR3: TGTGCCAGCAGCTTAGGGGTAGGGGGCGAGCAGCCCCAGCATTTT. Translated: CASSLGVGGEQPQHF.